The source of this T cell receptor (beta chain) is a study of blood T cell repertoires in COVID-19. Study overall: The study drew acute and convalescent COVID-19 samples from the United States, Italy and Spain. From T cells, B-cell-depleted T cells, or PBMCs came the material, which was cDNA or gDNA.

The V end lost 0 bases, the J end lost 4 bases, and 11 bases lay between the germline ends. The V gene's germline CDR1 is SGHTA and CDR2 FQGTGA. This CDR3 contains 15 residues. The authors' processing: How many nucleated cells were present was estimated from reference gene primer amplification. Sequencing was performed with immunoSEQ multiplex PCR; in TCRdb, only in-frame clones are kept and a portion is missing. Clonal size and the V and J genes are those of that table, whereas D and trimming came from the DNA. Of 110,000 to 150,000 clones in the sample, 65% to 90% were seen once. This clonotype originated in a man aged 50 to 60 with acute or convalescent COVID-19. Sequencing used peripheral blood. This rearrangement joins TRBV7-3 to TRBJ2-3; D not resolved. The CDR3 DNA is TGTGCCAGCAGCTTAACGCGCCAACCCCCAGATACGCAGTATTTT. Translation: CASSLTRQPPDTQYF.